This T cell receptor (beta chain) comes out of a study of control samples from healthy donors and cancer patients (dated by TCRdb to the early 2020s). For this clone: There is no known antigen for this receptor. Base qualities are not recorded, but no much larger clone differs from it by a single base.

Library preparation employed the immunoSEQ multiplex PCR assay. Held by TCRdb, this immuneACCESS table contains in-frame sequences only and omits some clones. Under half of the omission traces to an unresolved V gene where checked; the cause of the rest is unknown. For this sample the table gives roughly 84,000 clones, of which roughly 89% were detected only once. The ten largest account for approximately 18% of the sample. Cut back by 1 base and 0 bases, the V and J ends lie 10 bases apart. CDR1 and CDR2 (SGHRS, YFSETQ) derive from the germline V gene. Inclusive of the bounding cysteine and phenylalanine, the CDR3 is 15 residues long. Kept here is only the CDR3 DNA, which spans 45 bases and is read in frame from base 1.

The chain joins TRBV5-1 to TRBJ1-1, with no D gene named confidently. Specimen: blood. This receptor was identified in a man aged 50-59 years in good health. Read as DNA, the sequence is TGCGCCAGCAGCTTGTCGGCTGAACTGAACACTGAAGCTTTCTTT. Its product reads: CASSLSAELNTEAFF.